The 3 T cell receptor beta chains below come from one sample, sequenced in a study of T cell responses to AZD1222 COVID-19 vaccine. Method: immunoSEQ multiplex PCR; TCRdb's copy keeps in-frame clones and lacks some. This sample has over 95,000 clones, with around nine tenths found just once. Source: peripheral blood, taken on day 0 of AZD1222 vaccination. These receptors came from an adult in good health.

This clone was recorded a few times. The rearrangement links TRBV6-2 or TRBV6-3 to TRBJ2-5, with 9 bases that match TRBD2. Trimming cost V 6 bases and J 2 bases; bases outside gene matches: 4. The V gene's germline CDR1 is MNHEY and CDR2 SVGEGT. The CDR3 is 14 amino acids. CDR3 nucleotide sequence: TGTGCCAGCAGCCCAGCGGGGGGACAAGAGACCCAGTACTTC. It yields the protein CASSPAGGQETQYF.

This clone is a singleton in its sample. The chain links TRBV19 to TRBJ1-5; TRBD1 matches at 11 bases. J lost 2 bases, V lost 3 bases, and 6 bases had no gene match. This CDR3 has 17 amino acids. Germline CDR1 LNHDA, CDR2 SQIVND (reference sequence). CDR3 coding DNA: TGTGCCAGTAGTATTCTGGGGACAGGGGGACGCAATCAGCCCCAGCATTTT. Its translation: CASSILGTGGRNQPQHF. The variable domain in full, completed from reference TRBV19 and TRBJ1-5, reads DGGITQSPKYLFRKEGQNVTLSCEQNLNHDAMYWYRQDPGQGLRLIYYSQIVNDFQKGDIAEGYSVSREKKESFPLTVTSAQKNPTAFYLCASSILGTGGRNQPQHFGDGTRLSIL.

This chain connects TRBV27 to TRBJ1-3; 7 nucleotides align to TRBD1. This CDR3 is built from 15 residues. The germline gives CDR1 MNHEY, CDR2 SMNVEV (reference sequence). The V segment lost 6 bases and the J segment 2 bases; nucleotides outside the gene matches: 7. CDR3 in amino acids: CASRRTGTAGNTIYF. The CDR3 DNA sequence: TGTGCCAGCAGACGAACCGGGACAGCTGGAAACACCATATATTTT.